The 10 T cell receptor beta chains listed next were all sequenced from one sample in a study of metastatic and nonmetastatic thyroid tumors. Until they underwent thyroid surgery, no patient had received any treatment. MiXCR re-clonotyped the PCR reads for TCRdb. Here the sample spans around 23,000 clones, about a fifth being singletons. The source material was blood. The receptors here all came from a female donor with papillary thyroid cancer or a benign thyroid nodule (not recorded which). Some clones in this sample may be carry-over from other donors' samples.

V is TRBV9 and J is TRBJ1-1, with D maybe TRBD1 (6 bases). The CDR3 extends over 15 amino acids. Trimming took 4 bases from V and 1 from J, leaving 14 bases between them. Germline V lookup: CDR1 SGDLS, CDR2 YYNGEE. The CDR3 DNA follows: TGTGCCAGCAGCTTTCAAGGGGGACAGAACACTGAAGCTTTCTTT. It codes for CASSFQGGQNTEAFF.

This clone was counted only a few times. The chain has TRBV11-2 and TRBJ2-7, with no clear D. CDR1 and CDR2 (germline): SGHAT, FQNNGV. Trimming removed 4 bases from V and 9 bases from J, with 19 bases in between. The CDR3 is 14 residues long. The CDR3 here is CASSSLRERNVQYF. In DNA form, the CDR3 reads TGTGCCAGCAGCTCCCTTCGTGAACGGAATGTGCAGTACTTC.

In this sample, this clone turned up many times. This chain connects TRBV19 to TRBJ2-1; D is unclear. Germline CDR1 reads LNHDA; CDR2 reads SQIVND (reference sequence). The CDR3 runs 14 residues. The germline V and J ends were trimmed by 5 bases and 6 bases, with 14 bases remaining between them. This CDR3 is CASSPTVRPNEQFF. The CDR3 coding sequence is TGTGCCAGTAGTCCGACGGTCCGCCCCAATGAGCAGTTCTTC.

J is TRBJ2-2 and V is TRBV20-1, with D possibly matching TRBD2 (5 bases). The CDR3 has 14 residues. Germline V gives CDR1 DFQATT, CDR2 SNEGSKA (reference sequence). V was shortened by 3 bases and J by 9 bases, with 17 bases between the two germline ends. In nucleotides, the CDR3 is TGCAGTGCTAGGAGCAGTGGGAGAACTTGGGAGCTGTTTTTT. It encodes CSARSSGRTWELFF.

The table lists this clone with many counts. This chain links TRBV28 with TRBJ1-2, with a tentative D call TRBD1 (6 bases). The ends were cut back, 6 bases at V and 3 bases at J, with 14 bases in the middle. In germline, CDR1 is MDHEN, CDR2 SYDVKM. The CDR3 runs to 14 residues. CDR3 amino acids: CASRSQGRDYGYTF. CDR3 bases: TGTGCCAGCAGATCCCAGGGGAGGGACTATGGCTACACCTTC.

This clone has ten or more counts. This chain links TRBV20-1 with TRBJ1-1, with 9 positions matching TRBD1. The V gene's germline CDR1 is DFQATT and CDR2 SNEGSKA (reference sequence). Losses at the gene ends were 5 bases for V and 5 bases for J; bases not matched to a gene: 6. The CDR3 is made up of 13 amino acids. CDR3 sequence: CSAFQTGGTEAFF. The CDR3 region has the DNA TGCAGTGCTTTCCAGACAGGGGGGACTGAAGCTTTCTTT.

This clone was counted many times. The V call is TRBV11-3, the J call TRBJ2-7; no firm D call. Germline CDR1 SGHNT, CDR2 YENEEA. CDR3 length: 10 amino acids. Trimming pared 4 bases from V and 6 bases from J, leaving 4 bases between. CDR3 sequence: CASSSGEQYF. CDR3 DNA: TGTGCCAGCAGCTCCGGCGAGCAGTACTTC. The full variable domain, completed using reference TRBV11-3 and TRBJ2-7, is EAGVVQSPRYKIIEKKQPVAFWCNPISGHNTLYWYLQNLGQGPELLIRYENEEAVDDSQLPKDRFSAERLKGVDSTLKIQPAELGDSAVYLCASSSGEQYFGPGTRLTVT.

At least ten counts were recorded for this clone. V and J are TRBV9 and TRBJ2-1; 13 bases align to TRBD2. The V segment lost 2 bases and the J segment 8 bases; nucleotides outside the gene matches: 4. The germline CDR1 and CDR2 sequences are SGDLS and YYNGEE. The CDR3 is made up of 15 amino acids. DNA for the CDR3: TGTGCCAGCAGCGTTGGGACTAGCGGGACGGATGAGCAGTTCTTC. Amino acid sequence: CASSVGTSGTDEQFF.

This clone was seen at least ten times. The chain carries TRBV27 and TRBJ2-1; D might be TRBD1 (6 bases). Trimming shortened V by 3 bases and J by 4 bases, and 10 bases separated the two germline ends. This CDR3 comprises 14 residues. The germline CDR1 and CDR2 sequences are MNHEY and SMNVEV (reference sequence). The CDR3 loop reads CASSLMGTYNEQFF. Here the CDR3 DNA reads TGTGCCAGCAGTTTGATGGGGACATACAATGAGCAGTTCTTC.

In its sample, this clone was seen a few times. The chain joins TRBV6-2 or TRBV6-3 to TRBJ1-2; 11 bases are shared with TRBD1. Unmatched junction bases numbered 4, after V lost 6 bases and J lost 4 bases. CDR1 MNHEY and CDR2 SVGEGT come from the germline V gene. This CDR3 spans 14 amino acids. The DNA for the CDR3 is TGTGCCAGCAGACGGGACAGGGGGGTCTATGGCTACACCTTC. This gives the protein CASRRDRGVYGYTF.